This T cell receptor beta chain was identified in a study of T cell repertoires in cytomegalovirus infection. Background on the study: A matching HLA type, together with CMV infection, was signaled by public TCR beta signatures.

This CDR3 comprises 13 residues. V dropped 5 bases and J dropped 3 bases, with 12 bases sitting between them. Germline V gives CDR1 DFQATT, CDR2 SNEGSKA (reference sequence). Findings and caveats of the study: HLA-C-restricted, CMV-specific TCR beta clonotypes were dominant ex vivo. Of the TCR beta families, the public ones yielded a cumulative frequency that identified carriers of CMV plus the relevant HLA.

This clonotype was found a few times. The antigen remains undetermined. In TCRdb, the reads were re-called with MiXCR into one record per CDR3 protein. The sample includes roughly 280,000 distinct CDR3 sequences, approximately 9.1% of them seen just once. The chain links TRBV20-1 to TRBJ2-3; TRBD2 might be the D (5 bases). The source material was PBMCs. This receptor was taken from a human donor in good health (CMV status not recorded). Some clones in this sample may be carry-over from other donors' samples. The CDR3 DNA sequence: TGCAGTGCTCTCCATGAGGGAACAGATACGCAGTATTTT. This gives the protein CSALHEGTDTQYF.